This entry is about one TCR beta chain. Original processing methods: Amplifying reference gene primers gave estimates of nucleated cell counts. Assay: immunoSEQ multiplex PCR; the TCRdb copy retains only in-frame clones and omits some. V and J calls and clone size are given by that table; D and trimming were obtained from the DNA. The data show fewer than 25,000 clones, 75% to 90% seen once. The sample comes from a study of blood T cell repertoires in COVID-19. Overall study context: Sample material is recorded as cDNA or gDNA derived from T cells, B-cell-depleted T cells, or PBMCs.

V lost 2 bases and J lost 8, with 14 bases in between. The CDR3 is 14 residues long. Germline loops: CDR1 SGHVS, CDR2 FQNEAQ. This sequence was found in a woman in her sixties or seventies with active COVID-19. The sample consisted of peripheral blood. The chain recombines TRBV7-8 with TRBJ2-3; D remains ambiguous. The CDR3 loop is CASSLRASESTQYF. CDR3 nucleotide sequence: TGTGCCAGCAGCTTACGAGCGTCTGAGTCTACGCAGTATTTT.